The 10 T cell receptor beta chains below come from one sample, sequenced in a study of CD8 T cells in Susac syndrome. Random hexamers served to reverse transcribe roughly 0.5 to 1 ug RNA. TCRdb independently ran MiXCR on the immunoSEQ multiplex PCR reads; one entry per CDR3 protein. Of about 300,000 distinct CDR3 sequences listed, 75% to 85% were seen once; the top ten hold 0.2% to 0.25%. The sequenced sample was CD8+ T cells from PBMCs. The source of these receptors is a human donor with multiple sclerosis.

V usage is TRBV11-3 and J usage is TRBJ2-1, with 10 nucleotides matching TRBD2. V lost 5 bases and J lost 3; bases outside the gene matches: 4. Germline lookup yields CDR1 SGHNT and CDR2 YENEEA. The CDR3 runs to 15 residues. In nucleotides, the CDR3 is TGTGCCAGCAGCGCCAGACTAGCGGGCTACAATGAGCAGTTCTTC. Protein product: CASSARLAGYNEQFF.

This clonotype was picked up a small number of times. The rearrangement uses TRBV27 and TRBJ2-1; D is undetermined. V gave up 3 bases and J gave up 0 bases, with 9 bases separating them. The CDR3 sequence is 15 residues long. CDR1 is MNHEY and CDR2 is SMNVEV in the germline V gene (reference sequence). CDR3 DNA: TGTGCCAGCAGTTTGACCCCTAGCTCCTACAATGAGCAGTTCTTC. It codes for CASSLTPSSYNEQFF.

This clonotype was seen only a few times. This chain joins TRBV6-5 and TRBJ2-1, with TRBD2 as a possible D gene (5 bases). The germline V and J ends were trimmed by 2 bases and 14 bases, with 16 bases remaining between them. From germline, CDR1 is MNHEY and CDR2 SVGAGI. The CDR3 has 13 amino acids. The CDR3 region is CASSYTQQDWEFF. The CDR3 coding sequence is TGTGCCAGCAGTTACACACAGCAGGACTGGGAGTTCTTC.

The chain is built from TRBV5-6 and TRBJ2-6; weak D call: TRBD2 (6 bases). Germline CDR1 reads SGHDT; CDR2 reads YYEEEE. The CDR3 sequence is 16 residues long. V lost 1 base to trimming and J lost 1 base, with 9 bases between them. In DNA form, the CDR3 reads TGTGCCAGCAGCTTGATACGGGGGTCTGGGGCCAACGTCCTGACTTTC. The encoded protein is CASSLIRGSGANVLTF.

The CDR3 bases are TGCACCAGCAGCCCACTCCCGGGGCCCCATAGCAATCAGCCCCAGCATTTT. Translated, it gives CTSSPLPGPHSNQPQHF. The V and J genes are TRBV1 and TRBJ1-5; TRBD1 is the table's D call, not checked against the DNA. TRBV1 is assigned pseudogene status. CDR3 length: 17 residues.

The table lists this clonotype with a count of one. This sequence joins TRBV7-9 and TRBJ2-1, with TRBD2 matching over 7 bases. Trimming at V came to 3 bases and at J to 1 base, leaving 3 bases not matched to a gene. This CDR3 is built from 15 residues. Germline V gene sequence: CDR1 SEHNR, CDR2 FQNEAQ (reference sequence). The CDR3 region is CASSFLADSYNEQFF. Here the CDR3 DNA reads TGTGCCAGCAGCTTCCTAGCGGATTCCTACAATGAGCAGTTCTTC.

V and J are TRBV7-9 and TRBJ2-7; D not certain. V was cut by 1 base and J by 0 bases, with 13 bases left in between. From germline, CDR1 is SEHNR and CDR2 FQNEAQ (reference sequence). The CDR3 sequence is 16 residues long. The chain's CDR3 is CASSLVPTVNSYEQYF. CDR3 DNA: TGTGCCAGCAGCTTAGTCCCTACAGTTAACTCCTACGAGCAGTACTTC. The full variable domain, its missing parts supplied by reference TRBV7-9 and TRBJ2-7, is DTGVSQNPRHKITKRGQNVTFRCDPISEHNRLYWYRQTLGQGPEFLTYFQNEAQLEKSRLLSDRFSAERPKGSFSTLEIQRTEQGDSAMYLCASSLVPTVNSYEQYFGPGTRLTVT.

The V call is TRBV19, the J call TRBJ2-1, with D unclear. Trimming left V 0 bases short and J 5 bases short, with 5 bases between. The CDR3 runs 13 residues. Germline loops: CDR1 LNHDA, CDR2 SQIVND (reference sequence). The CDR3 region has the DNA TGTGCCAGTAGTATAGAGTTAGACAATGAGCAGTTCTTC. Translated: CASSIELDNEQFF. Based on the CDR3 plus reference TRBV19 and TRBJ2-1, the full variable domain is DGGITQSPKYLFRKEGQNVTLSCEQNLNHDAMYWYRQDPGQGLRLIYYSQIVNDFQKGDIAEGYSVSREKKESFPLTVTSAQKNPTAFYLCASSIELDNEQFFGPGTRLTVL.

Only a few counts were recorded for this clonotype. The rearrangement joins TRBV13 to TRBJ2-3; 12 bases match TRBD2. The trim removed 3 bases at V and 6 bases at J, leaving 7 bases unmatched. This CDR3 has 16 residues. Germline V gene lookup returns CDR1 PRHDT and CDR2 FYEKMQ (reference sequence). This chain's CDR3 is CASSLKLAGGNDTQYF. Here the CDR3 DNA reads TGTGCCAGCAGCTTGAAGCTAGCGGGAGGGAACGATACGCAGTATTTT.

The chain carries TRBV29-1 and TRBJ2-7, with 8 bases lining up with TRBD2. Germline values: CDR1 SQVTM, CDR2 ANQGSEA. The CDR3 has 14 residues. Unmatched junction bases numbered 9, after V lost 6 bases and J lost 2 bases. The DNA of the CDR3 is TGCAGCGTGGGCGGGGGACTAGGCGCCTACGAGCAGTACTTC. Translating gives CSVGGGLGAYEQYF.